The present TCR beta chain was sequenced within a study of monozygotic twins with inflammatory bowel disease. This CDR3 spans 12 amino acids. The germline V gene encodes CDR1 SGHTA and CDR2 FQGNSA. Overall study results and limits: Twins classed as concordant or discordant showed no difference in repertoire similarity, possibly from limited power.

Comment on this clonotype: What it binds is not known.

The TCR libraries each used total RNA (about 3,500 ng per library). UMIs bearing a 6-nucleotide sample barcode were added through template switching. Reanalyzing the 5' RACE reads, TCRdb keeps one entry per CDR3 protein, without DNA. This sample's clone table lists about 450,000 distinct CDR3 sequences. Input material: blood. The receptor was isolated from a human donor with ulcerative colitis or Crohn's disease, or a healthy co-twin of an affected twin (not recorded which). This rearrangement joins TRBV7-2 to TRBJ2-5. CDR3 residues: CASSLARETQYF.